This is a list of T cell receptor beta chains from one sample in a study of regulatory T cells in long-lasting Graves disease. TCRdb fed the multiplex PCR reads into MiXCR, producing one record per CDR3 protein. This sample has around 400,000 distinct CDR3 sequences, with roughly a quarter found just once. Material: peripheral blood mononuclear cells (PBMCs), obtained when the disease was refractory, from a patient treated with antithyroid drugs. Source of these receptors: a female donor with Graves disease. Both conserved end residues are part of each CDR3. The order of the fields is J gene, D gene, V gene, CDR3 protein. A D gene is named only where the DNA matches it firmly.

TRBJ2-5 - TRBV6-5 CASSYGVDQETQYF
TRBJ1-5 TRBD1 TRBV7-2 CASSSRDSYSNQPQHF
TRBJ2-7 - TRBV6-2/TRBV6-3 CASSYTAGSYEQYF
TRBJ2-7 - TRBV2 CASSKDDSFTYEQYF
TRBJ1-4 TRBD1 TRBV6-2/TRBV6-3 CASTETGGVEKLFF
TRBJ1-3 TRBD1 TRBV12-3/TRBV12-4 CASREDRSSGNTIYF
TRBJ2-5 - TRBV9 CASSSDLGFQETQYF
TRBJ2-7 TRBD1 TRBV5-1 CASSPRSTGGAYEQYF
TRBJ1-1 - TRBV28 CASRYSNGAFF
TRBJ2-7 TRBD2 TRBV18 CASSPLGTSSEQYF
TRBJ1-2 TRBD1 TRBV3-1 CASSQPGQGYGYTF
TRBJ2-2 TRBD2 TRBV6-2/TRBV6-3 CASIQRGGLAGTGELFF
TRBJ1-2 TRBD1 TRBV11-2 CASSPTNRGNGYTF
TRBJ1-2 - TRBV7-2 CASRRGGGELGYTF
TRBJ1-1 - TRBV29-1 CSVSDNTEAFF
TRBJ2-2 - TRBV7-9 CASSSSGGELFF
TRBJ2-2 TRBD2 TRBV20-1 CSAREAGGPRNTGELFF
TRBJ2-2 - TRBV2 CASSENGGDTGELFF
TRBJ2-7 TRBD1 TRBV7-2 CASSRRDRGSSYTYEQYF
TRBJ2-7 TRBD2 TRBV5-5 CASRSGTYEQYF
TRBJ2-5 TRBD1 TRBV27 CASSLTPPSTGGQETQYF
TRBJ1-3 - TRBV9 CASSVAGSGNTIYF
TRBJ2-2 TRBD1 TRBV2 CASRRQGASGELFF
TRBJ1-4 TRBD1 TRBV20-1 CSARPTGSGEKLFF